These 25 T cell receptor beta chains were sequenced from one sample in a study of T cell changes during pregnancy in multiple sclerosis. Repertoires were generated with immunoSEQ multiplex PCR, while TCRdb's copy carries only in-frame clones and drops some. The table includes under 70,000 clones, roughly 91% detected once. This specimen consisted of CD4+ T cells from peripheral blood mononuclear cells, obtained after pregnancy. The origin of the receptors is a female donor with multiple sclerosis, enrolled in a pregnancy study.

The chain joins TRBV29-1 to TRBJ2-7; the match to TRBD2 covers 7 bases. The CDR3 is made up of 11 amino acids. Trimming took 6 bases from V and 3 from J; bases not matched to a gene: 2. Germline CDR1 is SQVTM and CDR2 is ANQGSEA. CDR3 bases: TGCAGCGTGGGGGGGGACTACGAGCAGTACTTC. Protein sequence: CSVGGDYEQYF.

This chain links TRBV4-1 with TRBJ1-2; the D gene is possibly TRBD1 (5 bases). Germline-derived CDR1 and CDR2 are MGHRA and YSYEKL. The ends were cut back, 1 base at V and 3 bases at J, with 9 bases in the middle. The length of the CDR3 is 14 residues. The DNA for the CDR3 is TGCGCCAGCAGCCAAGTACAGGTAGACTATGGCTACACCTTC. It is translated as CASSQVQVDYGYTF.

This rearrangement joins TRBV2 to TRBJ2-1, with 9 bases aligning to TRBD2. CDR1 SNHLY and CDR2 FYNNEI come from the germline V gene. The CDR3 is 17 amino acids. J was trimmed by 5 bases and V by 4 bases; bases with no gene match: 12. Here the CDR3 DNA reads TGTGCCAGCAGTGCCCTTCTCTGGACTAGCGCGGACAATGAGCAGTTCTTC. Its translation is CASSALLWTSADNEQFF.

The chain has TRBV7-2 and TRBJ2-2; 9 positions match TRBD1. The CDR3 is made up of 14 amino acids. Trimming removed 4 bases from V and 6 bases from J; junction bases left unmatched: 3. Germline CDR1 SGHTA, CDR2 FQGNSA. The CDR3 loop is CASSSGTGPGELFF. The CDR3, as DNA: TGTGCCAGCAGCTCAGGGACAGGGCCCGGGGAGCTGTTTTTT. Looking up the rest from reference TRBV7-2 and TRBJ2-2 gives the full variable domain: GAGVSQSPSNKVTEKGKDVELRCDPISGHTALYWYRQSLGQGLEFLIYFQGNSAPDKSGLPSDRFSAERTGGSVSTLTIQRTQQEDSAVYLCASSSGTGPGELFFGEGSRLTVL.

V is TRBV7-8 and J is TRBJ2-3, with 10 bases aligning to TRBD1. CDR3 length: 14 residues. J was trimmed by 5 bases and V by 5 bases; bases with no gene match: 4. Germline V gene sequence: CDR1 SGHVS, CDR2 FQNEAQ. CDR3 sequence (DNA): TGTGCCAGCAGCCCGGGACAGGGGCAAGATACGCAGTATTTT. Its protein product is CASSPGQGQDTQYF.

This chain links TRBV7-9 with TRBJ2-3; D unclear. In germline, CDR1 is SEHNR, CDR2 FQNEAQ (reference sequence). The CDR3 totals 14 residues. V was shortened by 3 bases and J by 6 bases, with 13 bases between the two germline ends. Here the CDR3 reads CASSFSSQSDTQYF. The CDR3 DNA follows: TGTGCCAGCAGCTTTAGCAGCCAGTCTGATACGCAGTATTTT.

The V and J genes are TRBV7-9 and TRBJ2-7, with TRBD1 matching 8 bases. After removal of 2 bases from V and 5 bases from J, the junction contained 8 bases not matched to a gene. The CDR3 is 15 residues long. Germline V gene lookup returns CDR1 SEHNR and CDR2 FQNEAQ (reference sequence). In nucleotides, the CDR3 is TGTGCCAGCAGCTTAATCTTAACAGGGGGTGACGAGCAGTACTTC. This translates into CASSLILTGGDEQYF.

This chain connects TRBV5-6 to TRBJ1-6; D uncertain. V was shortened by 0 bases and J by 8 bases, with 9 bases between the two germline ends. The CDR3 contains 14 residues. Germline CDR1 and CDR2: SGHDT and YYEEEE. The CDR3 region is CASSLGPPYSPLHF. In DNA, the CDR3 is TGTGCCAGCAGCTTGGGGCCTCCTTATTCACCCCTCCACTTT.

The chain couples TRBV5-4 to TRBJ2-7; D might be TRBD1 (7 bases). Germline V gives CDR1 SGHNT, CDR2 YYREEE (reference sequence). The CDR3 runs 14 residues. V gave up 3 bases and J gave up 4 bases, with 14 bases separating them. The DNA of the CDR3 is TGTGCCAGCAGCTCGCAGGGGGGCCAGTACGAGCAGTACTTC. This gives the protein CASSSQGGQYEQYF.

The chain has TRBV19 and TRBJ2-3; 9 nucleotides align to TRBD2. Germline CDR1 reads LNHDA; CDR2 reads SQIVND (reference sequence). After removal of 4 bases from V and 4 bases from J, the junction contained 12 bases not matched to a gene. CDR3 size: 17 residues. CDR3 nucleotide sequence: TGTGCCAGTAGTAGGGATAGAGATAGCGGGGGATCAGATACGCAGTATTTT. This encodes CASSRDRDSGGSDTQYF.

The CDR3 spells CASSFSGEETQYF. The CDR3 DNA reads TGCGCCAGCAGCTTTAGCGGGGAGGAGACCCAGTACTTC. The rearrangement uses TRBV5-1 and TRBJ2-5, with TRBD2 matching over 8 bases. Germline V gene sequence: CDR1 SGHRS, CDR2 YFSETQ. V trimming: 2 bases; J trimming: 5 bases; junction bases outside the gene matches: 2. The CDR3 runs 13 residues.

The chain couples TRBV7-3 to TRBJ1-3; D possibly corresponds to TRBD1 (5 bases). This CDR3 is 16 amino acids long. Trimming removed 0 bases from V and 0 bases from J, with 9 bases in between. The germline gives CDR1 SGHTA, CDR2 FQGTGA. CDR3 region: CASSLTGQHSGNTIYF. CDR3 nucleotides: TGTGCCAGCAGCTTAACGGGGCAGCACTCTGGAAACACCATATATTTT.

The rearrangement joins TRBV6-5 to TRBJ2-5; 11 positions agree with TRBD1. The CDR3 loop spans 16 amino acids. In germline, CDR1 is MNHEY, CDR2 SVGAGI. Germline trimming cut 4 bases from V and 4 bases from J; bases unmatched to any gene: 8. The DNA of the CDR3 is TGTGCCAGCAGTTCCGGACAGGGGGCTTTCGGAGAGACCCAGTACTTC. Protein product: CASSSGQGAFGETQYF.

This sequence joins TRBV4-1 and TRBJ2-3, with TRBD2 matching 10 bases. V shed 1 base, J shed 4 bases, and the junction held 8 bases outside the gene matches. Germline V gene data show CDR1 as MGHRA and CDR2 as YSYEKL. This CDR3 is 17 amino acids long. CDR3 DNA sequence: TGCGCCAGCAGCCAAGCTCTATCAGCGGGAGGGGCAGATACGCAGTATTTT. Its translation: CASSQALSAGGADTQYF.

This clone has only one observation. The chain uses TRBV10-3 and TRBJ2-7, with no clear D. The length of the CDR3 is 14 residues. Germline V gene data show CDR1 as ENHRY and CDR2 as SYGVKD. V gave up 4 bases and J gave up 6 bases, with 16 bases separating them. The CDR3 region is CAISASSSRGEQYF. CDR3 in DNA: TGTGCCATCAGTGCCTCGAGCTCCCGTGGCGAGCAGTACTTC.

This chain links TRBV2 with TRBJ1-2; 10 nucleotides align to TRBD1. Germline V gene data show CDR1 as SNHLY and CDR2 as FYNNEI. This CDR3 has 16 residues. The junction had 7 bases not matched to a gene; V was cut back by 5 bases and J by 1 base. Written as DNA, the CDR3 is TGTGCCAGCAGTCCCGGGACAGGGGCCATTAACTATGGCTACACCTTC. Translating it yields CASSPGTGAINYGYTF.

Notes on this clone: Other DNA sequences from this sample encode an identical CDR3 as well. The V call is TRBV19, the J call TRBJ1-2; 12 bases are shared with TRBD1. Germline-derived CDR1 and CDR2 are LNHDA and SQIVND (reference sequence). V lost 4 bases to trimming and J lost 3 bases; unmatched junction nucleotides: 3. The CDR3 loop spans 15 amino acids. The CDR3 bases are TGTGCCAGTAGTAGGGGACAGGGGGCGGACTATGGCTACACCTTC. This encodes CASSRGQGADYGYTF.

The rearrangement joins TRBV6-6 to TRBJ1-1, with TRBD1 matching over 7 bases. Per germline, CDR1 MNHNY and CDR2 SVGAGI (reference sequence). There are 14 residues in the CDR3. Trimming removed 7 bases from V and 0 bases from J; junction bases left unmatched: 5. The DNA of the CDR3 is TGTGCCAGCATTAAGGGGGCCCTGAACACTGAAGCTTTCTTT. Residues: CASIKGALNTEAFF.

The V gene is TRBV6-1, the J gene TRBJ1-1; D is unclear. The V gene lost 2 bases and the J gene lost 2 bases, with 15 bases spanning the gap. Looked up from germline, CDR1 is MNHNS and CDR2 is SASEGT. The CDR3 length is 16 residues. Here the CDR3 reads CASSEPGRGANTEAFF. CDR3 in DNA: TGTGCCAGCAGTGAACCCGGCCGGGGAGCAAACACTGAAGCTTTCTTT.

The genes are TRBV27 and TRBJ2-1, with D possibly matching TRBD2 (5 bases). Per the germline V gene, CDR1 is MNHEY and CDR2 is SMNVEV (reference sequence). This CDR3 has 13 residues. The CDR3: CVLGQDSFNEQFF. For the CDR3, the DNA is TGTGTCCTAGGGCAGGACTCCTTTAATGAGCAGTTCTTC.

The table lists this clone with a count of one. The chain couples TRBV6-6 to TRBJ2-3; D is uncertain. The CDR3 consists of 15 residues. Germline lookup yields CDR1 MNHNY and CDR2 SVGAGI (reference sequence). The CDR3 here is CASANSLHSTDTQYF. CDR3 coding DNA: TGTGCATCCGCGAACTCTCTCCACAGCACAGATACGCAGTATTTT.

J is TRBJ2-1 and V is TRBV11-2, with 7 bases matching TRBD1. Germline CDR1 is SGHAT and CDR2 is FQNNGV. The CDR3 runs to 17 residues. J lost 1 base, V lost 1 base, and 7 bases had no gene match. The CDR3 here is CASSLALATGSYNEQFF. DNA for the CDR3: TGTGCCAGCAGCTTAGCTTTGGCGACAGGGTCCTACAATGAGCAGTTCTTC. The variable domain in full, completed from reference TRBV11-2 and TRBJ2-1, reads EAGVAQSPRYKIIEKRQSVAFWCNPISGHATLYWYQQILGQGPKLLIQFQNNGVVDDSQLPKDRFSAERLKGVDSTLKIQPAKLEDSAVYLCASSLALATGSYNEQFFGPGTRLTVL.

This clone appeared a single time. The chain recombines TRBV11-2 with TRBJ2-2, with D possibly TRBD2 on 7 matching bases. This CDR3 comprises 17 residues. V was cut by 5 bases and J by 6 bases, with 22 bases left in between. CDR1 SGHAT and CDR2 FQNNGV come from the germline V gene. In nucleotides, the CDR3 is TGTGCCAGCAGCAAAAATGGGGGGCGGGAGACCGCCGGGGAGCTGTTTTTT. Its protein is CASSKNGGRETAGELFF.

This sequence joins TRBV30 and TRBJ2-5; 9 bases align to TRBD1. V dropped 0 bases and J dropped 3; count of bases not matched to a gene: 2. The CDR3 length is 14 residues. Germline values: CDR1 GTSNPN, CDR2 SVGIG (reference sequence). The CDR3 spells CAWSVGQGKETQYF. CDR3 coding DNA: TGTGCCTGGAGTGTGGGACAGGGCAAAGAGACCCAGTACTTC.

J is TRBJ2-3 and V is TRBV5-4, with 7 bases lining up with TRBD2. Per germline, CDR1 SGHNT and CDR2 YYREEE (reference sequence). This CDR3 is 19 amino acids long. Germline trimming cut 0 bases from V and 0 bases from J; bases unmatched to any gene: 13. The CDR3 spells CASSLDVSSGPLSTDTQYF. The CDR3 DNA sequence: TGTGCCAGCAGCTTGGACGTGTCTAGCGGACCTCTTAGCACAGATACGCAGTATTTT.